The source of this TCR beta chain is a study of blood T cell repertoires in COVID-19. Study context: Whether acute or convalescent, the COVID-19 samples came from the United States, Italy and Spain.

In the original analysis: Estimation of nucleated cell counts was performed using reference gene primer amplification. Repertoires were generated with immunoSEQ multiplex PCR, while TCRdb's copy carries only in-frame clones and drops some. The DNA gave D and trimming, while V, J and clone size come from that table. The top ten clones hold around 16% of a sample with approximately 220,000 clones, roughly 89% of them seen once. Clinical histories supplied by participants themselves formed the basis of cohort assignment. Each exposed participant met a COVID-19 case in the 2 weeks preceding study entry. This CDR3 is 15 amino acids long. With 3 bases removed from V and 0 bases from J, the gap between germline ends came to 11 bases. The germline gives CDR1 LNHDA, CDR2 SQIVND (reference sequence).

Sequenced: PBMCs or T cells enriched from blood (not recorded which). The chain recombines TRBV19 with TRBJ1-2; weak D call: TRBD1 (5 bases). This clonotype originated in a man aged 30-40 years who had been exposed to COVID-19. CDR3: CASSIHLTANYGYTF. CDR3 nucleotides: TGTGCCAGTAGTATCCACCTGACAGCTAACTATGGCTACACCTTC.